The 7 T cell receptor beta chains given below trace back to one sample, sequenced in a study of cytomegalovirus exposure and HLA in healthy donors. A multiplex PCR was run with 60 Vbeta primers and 13 Jbeta primers. Some clones are missing from TCRdb's copy, which holds only in-frame ones; the method was immunoSEQ multiplex PCR. The sample includes around 130,000 clones, 60% to 75% seen only once; the top ten take 5.8%. The sample comprised PBMCs. The receptors stem from a woman between 50 and 59 years old in good health and CMV-seropositive.

This chain connects TRBV7-2 to TRBJ2-3; maybe TRBD2 (6 bases). The CDR3 contains 14 residues. Germline V lookup: CDR1 SGHTA, CDR2 FQGNSA. Trimming left V 5 bases short and J 4 bases short, with 13 bases between. The CDR3 region has the DNA TGTGCCAGCAGCCTCCGCGGGGTTCCAGATACGCAGTATTTT. It translates to CASSLRGVPDTQYF.

This chain connects TRBV19 to TRBJ2-3; D might be TRBD1 (6 bases). Germline V gene lookup returns CDR1 LNHDA and CDR2 SQIVND (reference sequence). Trimming shortened V by 3 bases and J by 4 bases, and 14 bases separated the two germline ends. The CDR3 consists of 15 residues. This CDR3 reads CASSIGGQISDTQYF. DNA of the CDR3: TGTGCCAGTAGTATCGGTGGACAGATCTCAGATACGCAGTATTTT.

The DNA of the CDR3 is TGTGCCAGCAGCTTAGTACAGACAACCTACGAGCAGTACTTC. Translation: CASSLVQTTYEQYF. V gene TRBV7-2 combines with J gene TRBJ2-7, with D unclear. V shed 1 base and J shed 2 bases, with 9 bases lying between them. The CDR3 has 14 residues. The germline CDR1 and CDR2 sequences are SGHTA and FQGNSA.

This clone was detected once. The chain is built from TRBV5-6 and TRBJ2-1; D is ambiguous. Trimming cost V 1 base and J 10 bases, with 9 bases left between them. There are 12 residues in the CDR3. Germline assignment: CDR1 SGHDT and CDR2 YYEEEE. In DNA, the CDR3 is TGTGCCAGCAGCTTGAGCCGAACCGAGCAGTTCTTC. It yields the protein CASSLSRTEQFF.

V gene TRBV7-2 combines with J gene TRBJ2-7; 9 nucleotides agree with TRBD1. V was pared by 5 bases and J by 5 bases, with 10 bases of the junction left unmatched. The CDR3 is made up of 15 amino acids. CDR1 and CDR2 (germline): SGHTA, FQGNSA. CDR3 nucleotides: TGTGCCAGCAGCCGGTGGGGGACAGGGTCCAACGAGCAGTACTTC. Residues: CASSRWGTGSNEQYF.

The chain has TRBV5-4 and TRBJ1-1; possible D gene TRBD1, 6 bases. In germline, CDR1 is SGHNT, CDR2 YYREEE (reference sequence). CDR3 length equals 13 residues. The V gene lost 5 bases and the J gene lost 11 bases, with 19 bases spanning the gap. Here the CDR3 reads CASSNTGLWGAFF. In DNA, the CDR3 is TGTGCCAGCAGTAATACAGGGCTTTGGGGGGCTTTCTTT. Variable domain in full (rest from reference TRBV5-4 and TRBJ1-1): ETGVTQSPTHLIKTRGQQVTLRCSSQSGHNTVSWYQQALGQGPQFIFQYYREEENGRGNFPPRFSGLQFPNYSSELNVNALELDDSALYLCASSNTGLWGAFFGQGTRLTVV.

The chain joins TRBV7-8 to TRBJ1-4; D is perhaps TRBD1 (6 bases). This CDR3 is 14 amino acids long. Germline-derived CDR1 and CDR2 are SGHVS and FQNEAQ. V was pared by 7 bases and J by 0 bases, with 9 bases between. Written as DNA, the CDR3 is TGTGCCAGCACCCCAGGGGCAACTAATGAAAAACTGTTTTTT. This sequence encodes CASTPGATNEKLFF.